These 8 T cell receptor beta chains were sequenced from one sample in a study of control samples from healthy donors and cancer patients. Clones were read by immunoSEQ multiplex PCR, and TCRdb kept only the in-frame ones, dropping some. This sample carries about 160,000 clones, around 95% of them seen once, and the ten largest clones take around 9.3%. The sample comprised blood. The receptors shown here come from a woman in her 40s in good health.

The chain links TRBV5-4 to TRBJ1-2; no clear D. V lost 2 bases to trimming and J lost 4 bases, with 18 bases between them. The germline V gene encodes CDR1 SGHNT and CDR2 YYREEE (reference sequence). This CDR3 is 16 amino acids long. DNA of the CDR3: TGTGCCAGCAGCTTTGTTGGTTCCCAACGGGGCTATGGCTACACCTTC. This translates into CASSFVGSQRGYGYTF. The whole variable domain, filled in from reference TRBV5-4 and TRBJ1-2, reads ETGVTQSPTHLIKTRGQQVTLRCSSQSGHNTVSWYQQALGQGPQFIFQYYREEENGRGNFPPRFSGLQFPNYSSELNVNALELDDSALYLCASSFVGSQRGYGYTFGSGTRLTVV.

The genes are TRBV6-6 and TRBJ1-2, with D hard to call. V was cut by 2 bases and J by 2 bases, with 6 bases left in between. CDR1 is MNHNY, CDR2 SVGAGI, per germline (reference sequence). The CDR3 consists of 13 residues. The CDR3 DNA reads TGTGCCAGCAGTTACAACGGCAACTATGGCTACACCTTC. Its translation: CASSYNGNYGYTF.

The chain carries TRBV11-2 and TRBJ2-2; 8 bases fit TRBD2. Germline loops: CDR1 SGHAT, CDR2 FQNNGV. The CDR3 has 15 residues. V gave up 3 bases and J gave up 5 bases; unmatched junction bases: 5. This chain's CDR3 is CASSFNSGGTGELFF. The CDR3 nucleotides read TGTGCCAGCAGCTTTAACTCGGGGGGGACCGGGGAGCTGTTTTTT. Based on the CDR3 plus reference TRBV11-2 and TRBJ2-2, the full variable domain is EAGVAQSPRYKIIEKRQSVAFWCNPISGHATLYWYQQILGQGPKLLIQFQNNGVVDDSQLPKDRFSAERLKGVDSTLKIQPAKLEDSAVYLCASSFNSGGTGELFFGEGSRLTVL.

The chain carries TRBV7-6 and TRBJ2-7; the match to TRBD2 covers 13 bases. The germline V gene encodes CDR1 SGHVS and CDR2 FNYEAQ. V lost 6 bases and J lost 3; bases outside the gene matches: 14. This CDR3 is 18 amino acids long. DNA for the CDR3: TGTGCCAGCAGTTCCGGGACTAGCGGGACACCTTTTCGCTACGAGCAGTACTTC. Translation gives CASSSGTSGTPFRYEQYF.

The chain employs TRBV27 and TRBJ1-1; D uncertain. Per germline, CDR1 MNHEY and CDR2 SMNVEV (reference sequence). This CDR3 contains 13 residues. V lost 5 bases to trimming and J lost 3 bases, with 10 bases between them. Written as DNA, the CDR3 is TGTGCCAGCAGTACAGACACCCACACTGAAGCTTTCTTT. Protein: CASSTDTHTEAFF.

The table lists this clone with a count of one. V usage is TRBV5-1 and J usage is TRBJ2-1, with 7 nucleotides matching TRBD1. CDR3 length equals 17 residues. The V and J ends lost 0 bases and 6 bases, in that order; junction bases with no gene match: 12. CDR1 and CDR2 (germline): SGHRS, YFSETQ. The CDR3 DNA sequence: TGCGCCAGCAGCTTGGGGGCCCTGACAGGGATAGGCAATGAGCAGTTCTTC. This translates into CASSLGALTGIGNEQFF.

This clone was recorded only once. The chain employs TRBV4-2 and TRBJ2-7, with D unclear. Germline lookup yields CDR1 LGHNA and CDR2 YNFKEQ. Trimming took 0 bases from V and 3 from J, leaving 12 bases between them. The CDR3 runs to 15 residues. The CDR3 protein is CASSQDAARHYEQYF. The DNA of the CDR3 is TGTGCCAGCAGCCAAGATGCGGCCCGGCACTACGAGCAGTACTTC.

The gene calls are TRBV2 and TRBJ2-3; 7 bases are shared with TRBD2. V trimming: 7 bases; J trimming: 0 bases; junction bases outside the gene matches: 4. This CDR3 has 14 residues. Germline CDR1 SNHLY, CDR2 FYNNEI. The CDR3 nucleotides are TGTGCCAGCAAACGGGGGGTTAGCACAGATACGCAGTATTTT. It codes for CASKRGVSTDTQYF.